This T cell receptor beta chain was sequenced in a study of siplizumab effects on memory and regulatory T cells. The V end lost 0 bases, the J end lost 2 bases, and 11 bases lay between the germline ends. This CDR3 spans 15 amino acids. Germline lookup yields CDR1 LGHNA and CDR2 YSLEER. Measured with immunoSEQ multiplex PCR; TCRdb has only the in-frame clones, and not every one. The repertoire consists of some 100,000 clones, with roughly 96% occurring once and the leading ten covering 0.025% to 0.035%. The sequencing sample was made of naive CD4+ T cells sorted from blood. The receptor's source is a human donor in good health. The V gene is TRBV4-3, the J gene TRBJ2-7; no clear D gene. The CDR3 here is CASSQEQGLTYEQYF. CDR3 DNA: TGCGCCAGCAGCCAAGAACAAGGGTTGACCTACGAGCAGTACTTC.